The entry below describes one T cell receptor (beta chain). This specimen belongs to a study of early T cells in non-severe SARS-CoV-2 infection. Turning to the study itself: Chains stayed unpaired after sequencing of bulk RNA from unsorted whole blood.

The CDR3 extends over 14 amino acids. With V trimmed by 7 bases and J by 0 bases, 8 bases remained unmatched. Germline values: CDR1 SQVTM, CDR2 ANQGSEA. Attachment of unique molecular identifiers to individual cDNA molecules was performed. TCRdb re-derived calls from the 5' RACE reads in MiXCR, one entry per CDR3 protein. Among tens of thousands of distinct CDR3 sequences listed, about 7% were seen once. Source material: whole blood. The sequence derives from an adult who was a healthcare worker with PCR-confirmed SARS-CoV-2 infection or an uninfected control (not recorded which). This chain links TRBV29-1 with TRBJ1-2; 7 nucleotides line up with TRBD1. This CDR3 is CSGDRARPNYGYTF. The DNA of the CDR3 is TGCAGCGGCGACAGGGCCCGGCCTAACTATGGCTACACCTTC.